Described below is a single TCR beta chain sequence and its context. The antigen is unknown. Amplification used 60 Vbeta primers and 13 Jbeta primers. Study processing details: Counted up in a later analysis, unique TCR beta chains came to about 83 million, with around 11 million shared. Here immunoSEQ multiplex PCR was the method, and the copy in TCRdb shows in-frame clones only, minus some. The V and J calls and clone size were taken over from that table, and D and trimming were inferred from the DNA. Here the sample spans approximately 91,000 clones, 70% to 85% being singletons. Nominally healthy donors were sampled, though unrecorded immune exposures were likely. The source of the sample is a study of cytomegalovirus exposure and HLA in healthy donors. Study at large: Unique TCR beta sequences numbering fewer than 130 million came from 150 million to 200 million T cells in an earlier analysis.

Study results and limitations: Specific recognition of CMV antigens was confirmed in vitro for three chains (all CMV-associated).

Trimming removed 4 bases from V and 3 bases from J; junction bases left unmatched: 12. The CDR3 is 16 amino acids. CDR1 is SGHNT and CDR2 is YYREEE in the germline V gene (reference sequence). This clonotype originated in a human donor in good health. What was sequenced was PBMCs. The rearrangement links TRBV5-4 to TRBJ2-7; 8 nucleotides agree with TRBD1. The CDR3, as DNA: TGTGCCAGCAGCGCCCCGACAGGGGACCGCCGCTACGAGCAGTACTTC. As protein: CASSAPTGDRRYEQYF.